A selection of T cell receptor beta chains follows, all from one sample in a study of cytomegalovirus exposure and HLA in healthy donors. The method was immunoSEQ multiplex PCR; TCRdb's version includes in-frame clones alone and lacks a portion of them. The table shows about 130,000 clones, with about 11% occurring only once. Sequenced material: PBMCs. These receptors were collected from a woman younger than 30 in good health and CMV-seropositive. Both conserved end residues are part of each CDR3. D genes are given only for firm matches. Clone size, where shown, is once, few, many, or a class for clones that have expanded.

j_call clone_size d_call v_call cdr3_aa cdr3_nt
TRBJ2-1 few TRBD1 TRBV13 CASSPAYWGQEDNEQFF TGTGCCAGCAGCCCGGCGTATTGGGGACAGGAGGACAATGAGCAGTTCTTC
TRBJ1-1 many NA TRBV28 CASSSGVEAFF TGTGCCAGCAGTTCCGGGGTAGAAGCTTTCTTT
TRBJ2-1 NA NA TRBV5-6 CASSLGLYNEQFF TGTGCCAGCAGCTTGGGACTCTACAATGAGCAGTTCTTC
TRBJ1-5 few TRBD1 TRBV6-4 CASSLTGEGQPQHF TGTGCCAGCAGCCTGACAGGGGAGGGTCAGCCCCAGCATTTT
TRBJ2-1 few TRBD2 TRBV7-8 CASSFSGLAGDNEQFF TGTGCCAGCAGCTTCTCGGGACTAGCGGGAGACAATGAGCAGTTCTTC
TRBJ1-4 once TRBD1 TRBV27 CASSSDRAGEKLFF TGTGCCAGCAGTTCCGACAGGGCTGGCGAAAAACTGTTTTTT
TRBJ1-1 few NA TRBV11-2 CASSRSVLSNTEAFF TGTGCCAGCAGCCGATCGGTCCTGTCGAACACTGAAGCTTTCTTT
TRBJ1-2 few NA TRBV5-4 CASSTPSGTGYTF TGTGCCAGCAGCACCCCGAGCGGGACTGGCTACACCTTC
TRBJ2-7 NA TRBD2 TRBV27 CASSWTSGRIYEQYF TGTGCCAGCAGTTGGACTAGCGGGAGGATCTACGAGCAGTACTTC
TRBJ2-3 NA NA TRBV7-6 CASSLTQLSTDTQYF TGTGCCAGCAGCTTAACACAGCTAAGCACAGATACGCAGTATTTT
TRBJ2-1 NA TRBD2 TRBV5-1 CASSPREGPANEQFF TGCGCCAGCAGCCCTCGGGAGGGCCCGGCAAATGAGCAGTTCTTC
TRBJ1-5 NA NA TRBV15 CATSRGNDSNQPQHF TGTGCCACCAGCAGGGGCAACGATAGCAATCAGCCCCAGCATTTT
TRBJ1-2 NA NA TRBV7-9 CASSPDSNYGYTF TGTGCCAGCAGTCCGGACAGTAACTATGGCTACACCTTC
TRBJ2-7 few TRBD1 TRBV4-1 CASSQGQGPWEQYF TGCGCCAGCAGCCAAGGACAGGGGCCCTGGGAGCAGTACTTC
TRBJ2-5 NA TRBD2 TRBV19 CASSPSGRETQYF TGTGCCAGTAGTCCCAGCGGGAGGGAGACCCAGTACTTC
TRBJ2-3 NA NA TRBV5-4 CASSPRESDTQYF TGTGCCAGCAGCCCGAGGGAGTCAGATACGCAGTATTTT
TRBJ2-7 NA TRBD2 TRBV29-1 CSVQAGNSYEQYF TGCAGCGTCCAAGCGGGAAACTCCTACGAGCAGTACTTC
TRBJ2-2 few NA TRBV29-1 CSVGGGNTGELFF TGCAGCGTTGGTGGCGGGAACACCGGGGAGCTGTTTTTT
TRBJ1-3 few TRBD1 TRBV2 CASRIDRVTPSSGNTIYF TGTGCCAGCAGAATTGACAGGGTGACCCCCAGCTCTGGAAACACCATATATTTT
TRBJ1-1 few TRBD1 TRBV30 CAWSVRKTGGLGTEAFF TGTGCCTGGAGTGTACGGAAGACAGGGGGCCTTGGTACTGAAGCTTTCTTT
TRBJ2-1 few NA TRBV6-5 CASSSGVGSSYNEQFF TGTGCCAGCAGTTCAGGGGTTGGGAGCTCCTACAATGAGCAGTTCTTC